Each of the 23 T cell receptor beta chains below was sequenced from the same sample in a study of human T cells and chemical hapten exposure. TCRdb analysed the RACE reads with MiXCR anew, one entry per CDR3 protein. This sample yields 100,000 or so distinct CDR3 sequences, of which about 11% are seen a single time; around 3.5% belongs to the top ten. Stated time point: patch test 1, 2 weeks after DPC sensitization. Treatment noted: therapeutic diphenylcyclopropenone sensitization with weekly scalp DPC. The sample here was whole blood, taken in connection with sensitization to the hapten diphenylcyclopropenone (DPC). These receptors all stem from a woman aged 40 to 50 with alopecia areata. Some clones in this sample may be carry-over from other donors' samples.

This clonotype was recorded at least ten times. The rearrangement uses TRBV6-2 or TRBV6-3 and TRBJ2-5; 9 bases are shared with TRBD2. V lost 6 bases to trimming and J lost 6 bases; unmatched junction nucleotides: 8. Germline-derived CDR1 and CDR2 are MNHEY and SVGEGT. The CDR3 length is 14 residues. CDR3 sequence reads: CASSSGTSKKTQYF. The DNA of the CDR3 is TGTGCCAGCAGCTCCGGGACTAGCAAAAAGACCCAGTACTTC.

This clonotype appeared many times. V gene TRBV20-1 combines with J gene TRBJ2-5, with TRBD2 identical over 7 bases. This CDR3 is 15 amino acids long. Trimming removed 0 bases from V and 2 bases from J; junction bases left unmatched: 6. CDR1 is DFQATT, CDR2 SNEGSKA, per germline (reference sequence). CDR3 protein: CSARERGGRQETQYF. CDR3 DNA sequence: TGCAGTGCTAGAGAACGCGGGGGAAGACAAGAGACCCAGTACTTC.

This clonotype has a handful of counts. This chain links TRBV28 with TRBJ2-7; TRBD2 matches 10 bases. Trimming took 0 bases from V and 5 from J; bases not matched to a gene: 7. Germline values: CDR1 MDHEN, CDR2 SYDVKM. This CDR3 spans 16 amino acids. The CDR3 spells CASSLWPSGSNHEQYF. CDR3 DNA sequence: TGTGCCAGCAGTTTATGGCCTAGCGGGAGTAACCACGAGCAGTACTTC.

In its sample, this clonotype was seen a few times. CDR3 sequence (DNA): TGTGCCACCACAGGGGGCACAGATACGCAGTATTTT. Its protein product is CATTGGTDTQYF. The V call is TRBV28, the J call TRBJ2-3; 7 positions agree with TRBD1. The CDR3 length is 12 residues. V shed 10 bases, J shed 1 base, and the junction held 2 bases outside the gene matches. Germline CDR1 MDHEN, CDR2 SYDVKM.

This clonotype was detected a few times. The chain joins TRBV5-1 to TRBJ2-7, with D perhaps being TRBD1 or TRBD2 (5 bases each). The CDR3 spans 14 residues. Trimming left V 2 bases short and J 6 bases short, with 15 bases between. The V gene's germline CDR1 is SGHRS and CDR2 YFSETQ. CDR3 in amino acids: CASSFFGDVGEQYF. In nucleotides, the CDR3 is TGCGCCAGCAGCTTTTTCGGGGACGTGGGCGAGCAGTACTTC.

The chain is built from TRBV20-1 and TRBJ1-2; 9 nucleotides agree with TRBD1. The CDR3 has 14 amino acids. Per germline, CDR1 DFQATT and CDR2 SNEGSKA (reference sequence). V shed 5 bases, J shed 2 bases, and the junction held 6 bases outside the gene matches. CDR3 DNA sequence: TGCAGTGCTTCCGCCGGGACAGGGAACTATGGCTACACCTTC. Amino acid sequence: CSASAGTGNYGYTF.

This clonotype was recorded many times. The CDR3: CASSALRQNTEAFF. Here the CDR3 DNA reads TGTGCCAGCAGTGCCTTGAGGCAGAACACTGAAGCTTTCTTT. V is TRBV28 and J is TRBJ1-1; D remains ambiguous. The CDR3 runs 14 residues. Trimming cost V 5 bases and J 1 base, with 11 bases left between them. Germline V gene sequence: CDR1 MDHEN, CDR2 SYDVKM.

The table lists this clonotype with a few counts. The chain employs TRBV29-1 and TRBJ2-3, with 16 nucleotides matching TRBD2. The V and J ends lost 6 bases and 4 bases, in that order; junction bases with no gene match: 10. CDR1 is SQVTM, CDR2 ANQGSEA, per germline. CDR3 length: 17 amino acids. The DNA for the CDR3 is TGCAGCGTCTTGGGACTAGCGGGAGGGCCGATCGCAGATACGCAGTATTTT. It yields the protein CSVLGLAGGPIADTQYF.

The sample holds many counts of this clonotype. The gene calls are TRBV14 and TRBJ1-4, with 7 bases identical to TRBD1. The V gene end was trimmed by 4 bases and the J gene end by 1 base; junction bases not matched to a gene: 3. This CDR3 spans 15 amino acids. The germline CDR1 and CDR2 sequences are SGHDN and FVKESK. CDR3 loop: CASSPAGGTNEKLFF. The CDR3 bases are TGTGCCAGCAGCCCTGCAGGGGGAACTAATGAAAAACTGTTTTTT.

The chain's CDR3 is CASTRGSQPQHF. Here the CDR3 DNA reads TGTGCCAGCACCAGGGGGTCTCAGCCCCAGCATTTT. The V call is TRBV2, the J call TRBJ1-5, with 7 bases lining up with TRBD1. Germline loops: CDR1 SNHLY, CDR2 FYNNEI. The CDR3 length is 12 residues. V dropped 7 bases and J dropped 6; count of bases not matched to a gene: 3.

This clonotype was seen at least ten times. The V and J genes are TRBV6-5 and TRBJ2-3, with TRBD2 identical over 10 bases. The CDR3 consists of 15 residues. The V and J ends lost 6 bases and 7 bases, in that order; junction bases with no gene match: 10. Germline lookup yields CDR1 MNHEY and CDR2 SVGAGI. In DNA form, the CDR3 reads TGTGCCAGCAGGTCAGCGGGAGGGCCCATATATACGCAGTATTTT. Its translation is CASRSAGGPIYTQYF.

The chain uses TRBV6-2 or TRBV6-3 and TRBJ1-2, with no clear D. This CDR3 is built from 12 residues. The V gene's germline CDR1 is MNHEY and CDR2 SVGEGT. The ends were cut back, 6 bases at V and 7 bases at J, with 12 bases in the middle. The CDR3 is CASSPIGVGYTF. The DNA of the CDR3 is TGTGCCAGCAGCCCCATTGGAGTTGGCTACACCTTC.

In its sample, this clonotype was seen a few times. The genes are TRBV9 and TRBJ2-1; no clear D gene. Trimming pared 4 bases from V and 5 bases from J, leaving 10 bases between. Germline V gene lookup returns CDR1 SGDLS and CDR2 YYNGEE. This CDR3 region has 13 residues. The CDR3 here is CASSLYRDNEQFF. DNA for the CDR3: TGTGCCAGCAGCTTGTACCGGGACAATGAGCAGTTCTTC. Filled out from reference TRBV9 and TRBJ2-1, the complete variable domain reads DSGVTQTPKHLITATGQRVTLRCSPRSGDLSVYWYQQSLDQGLQFLIQYYNGEERAKGNILERFSAQQFPDLHSELNLSSLELGDSALYFCASSLYRDNEQFFGPGTRLTVL.

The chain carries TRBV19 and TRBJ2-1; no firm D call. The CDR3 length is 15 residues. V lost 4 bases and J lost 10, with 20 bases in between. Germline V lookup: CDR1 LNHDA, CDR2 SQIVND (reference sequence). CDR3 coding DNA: TGTGCCAGTAGTACCCGGTTCGGACCGCCAATGGAGCAGTTCTTC. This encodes CASSTRFGPPMEQFF.

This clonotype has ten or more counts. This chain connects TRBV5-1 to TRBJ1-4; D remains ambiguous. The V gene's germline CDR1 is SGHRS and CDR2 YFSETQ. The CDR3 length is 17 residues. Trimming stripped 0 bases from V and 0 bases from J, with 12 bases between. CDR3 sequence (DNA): TGCGCCAGCAGCTTGGGGCAGGCCTCCACAACTAATGAAAAACTGTTTTTT. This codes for CASSLGQASTTNEKLFF. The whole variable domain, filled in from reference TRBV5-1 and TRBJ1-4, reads KAGVTQTPRYLIKTRGQQVTLSCSPISGHRSVSWYQQTPGQGLQFLFEYFSETQRNKGNFPGRFSGRQFSNSRSEMNVSTLELGDSALYLCASSLGQASTTNEKLFFGSGTQLSVL.

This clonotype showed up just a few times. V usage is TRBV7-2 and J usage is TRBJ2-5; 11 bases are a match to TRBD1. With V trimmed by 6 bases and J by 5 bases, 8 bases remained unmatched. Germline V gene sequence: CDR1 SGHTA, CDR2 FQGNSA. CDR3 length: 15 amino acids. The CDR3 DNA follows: TGTGCCAGCAGTTCCCGGACAGGGGGCTCGGAGACCCAGTACTTC. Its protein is CASSSRTGGSETQYF.

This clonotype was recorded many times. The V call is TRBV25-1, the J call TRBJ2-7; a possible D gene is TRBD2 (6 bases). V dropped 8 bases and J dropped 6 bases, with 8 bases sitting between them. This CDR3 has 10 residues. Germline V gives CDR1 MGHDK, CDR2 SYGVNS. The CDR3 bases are TGTGCCAGCTCGCGGGGCGAGCAGTACTTC. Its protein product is CASSRGEQYF.

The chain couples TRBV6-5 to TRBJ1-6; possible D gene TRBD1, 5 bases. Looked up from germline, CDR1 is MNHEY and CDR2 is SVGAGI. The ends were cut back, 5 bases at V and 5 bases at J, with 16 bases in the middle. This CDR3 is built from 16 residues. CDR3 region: CASSLTGGTNNSPLHF. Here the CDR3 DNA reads TGTGCCAGCAGTCTTACGGGGGGAACTAATAATTCACCCCTCCACTTT.

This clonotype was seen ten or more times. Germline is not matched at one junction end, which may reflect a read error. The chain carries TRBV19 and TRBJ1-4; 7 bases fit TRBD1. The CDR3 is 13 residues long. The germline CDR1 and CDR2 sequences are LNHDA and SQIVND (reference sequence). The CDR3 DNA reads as TGTGCCAGTAGTTTACAGGGGAATGGAAAACTGTTTTTT. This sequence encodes CASSLQGNGKLFF. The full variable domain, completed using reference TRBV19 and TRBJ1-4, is DGGITQSPKYLFRKEGQNVTLSCEQNLNHDAMYWYRQDPGQGLRLIYYSQIVNDFQKGDIAEGYSVSREKKESFPLTVTSAQKNPTAFYLCASSLQGNGKLFFGSGTQLSVL.

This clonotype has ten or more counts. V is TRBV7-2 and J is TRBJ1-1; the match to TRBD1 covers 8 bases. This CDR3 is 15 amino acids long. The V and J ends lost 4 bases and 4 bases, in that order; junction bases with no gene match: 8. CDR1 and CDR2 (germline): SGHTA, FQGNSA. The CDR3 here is CASSSARGQTTEAFF. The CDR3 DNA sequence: TGTGCCAGCAGCTCCGCCAGGGGGCAGACCACTGAAGCTTTCTTT.

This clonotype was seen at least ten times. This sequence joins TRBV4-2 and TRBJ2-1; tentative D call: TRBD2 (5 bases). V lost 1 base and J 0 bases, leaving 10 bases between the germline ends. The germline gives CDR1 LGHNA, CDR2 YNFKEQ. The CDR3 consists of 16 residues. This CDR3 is CASSQGASSSYNEQFF. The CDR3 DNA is TGTGCCAGCAGCCAAGGGGCTAGCAGCTCCTACAATGAGCAGTTCTTC.

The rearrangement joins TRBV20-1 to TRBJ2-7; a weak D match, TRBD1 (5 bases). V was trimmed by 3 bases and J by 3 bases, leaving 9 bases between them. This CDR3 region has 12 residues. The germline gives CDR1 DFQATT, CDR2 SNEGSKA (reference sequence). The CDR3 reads CSASDSHYEQYF. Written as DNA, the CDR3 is TGCAGTGCTAGTGACAGCCACTACGAGCAGTACTTC.

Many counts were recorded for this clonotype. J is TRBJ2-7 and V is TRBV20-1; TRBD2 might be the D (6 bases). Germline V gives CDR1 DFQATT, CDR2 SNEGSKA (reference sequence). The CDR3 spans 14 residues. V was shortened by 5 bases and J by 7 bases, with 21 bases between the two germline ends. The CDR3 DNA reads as TGCAGTGCTCGTCGAGAGGGGCAGGCGGGGGAGCAGTACTTC. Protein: CSARREGQAGEQYF.